Each of the 19 T cell receptor beta chains below was sequenced from the same sample in a study of blood T cell repertoires in acute mononucleosis. The assay was immunoSEQ multiplex PCR, and TCRdb's table has in-frame clones only and misses some. The sample has some 6,600 clones, about 25% seen once; the top ten hold more than 25%. Described time point: acute infectious mononucleosis, at clinical presentation within 2 weeks of symptom onset (visit 1). The source was EBV YVL epitope tetramer+ CD8+ T cells sorted from PBMCs, collected during acute infectious mononucleosis. The subset here: CD8 T cells binding a tetramer with EBV BRLF1 109-117 peptide (YVL-BR). The receptors derive from a woman aged 18-29 years with infectious mononucleosis caused by EBV.

This clone was seen at least ten times. The chain links TRBV4-2 to TRBJ2-4; D may be TRBD1 (5 bases). The CDR3 has 16 residues. Germline loops: CDR1 LGHNA, CDR2 YNFKEQ. V dropped 5 bases and J dropped 5 bases, with 19 bases sitting between them. CDR3 nucleotide sequence: TGTGCCAGCAGCTTGTCAGGTCAGGGATGGGAAAACATTCAGTACTTC. It encodes CASSLSGQGWENIQYF.

The V and J genes are TRBV29-1 and TRBJ2-1; the D is unclear. The CDR3 totals 13 residues. Trimming pared 4 bases from V and 9 bases from J, leaving 16 bases between. The germline gives CDR1 SQVTM, CDR2 ANQGSEA. The DNA of the CDR3 is TGCAGCGTTGTGGCAGGCGCATTCTTTGAGCAGTTCTTC. This codes for CSVVAGAFFEQFF.

This clone has a count of ten or more. The J gene is TRBJ2-4, the V gene TRBV7-3; D perhaps matches TRBD1 (5 bases). The CDR3 length is 16 residues. The germline CDR1 and CDR2 sequences are SGHTA and FQGTGA. The V end was cut by 3 bases, the J end by 5 bases, with 17 bases between. The CDR3 nucleotides read TGTGCCAGCAGCTTGTCAGGTCAGGGATGGGAAAACATTCAGTACTTC. Amino acids: CASSLSGQGWENIQYF.

This rearrangement joins TRBV11-2 to TRBJ1-2, with D possibly being TRBD1 (6 bases). V was cut by 8 bases and J by 3 bases, with 13 bases left in between. The length of the CDR3 is 13 residues. CDR1 and CDR2 (germline): SGHAT, FQNNGV. DNA of the CDR3: TGTGCCAGCTTAGTCGCAGGGGACTATGGCTACACCTTC. Protein product: CASLVAGDYGYTF.

This clone was counted between two and nine times. This chain joins TRBV11-3 and TRBJ2-3, with 8 bases that match TRBD2. This CDR3 spans 14 amino acids. J was trimmed by 8 bases and V by 2 bases; bases with no gene match: 6. Germline lookup yields CDR1 SGHNT and CDR2 YENEEA. The CDR3 DNA follows: TGTGCCAGCAGCTTACCGGGACTAGGGCCTACGCAGTATTTT. Amino acid sequence: CASSLPGLGPTQYF.

This clone was counted many times. This chain uses TRBV27 with TRBJ2-1; 8 nucleotides match TRBD1. Trimming took 6 bases from V and 6 from J; bases not matched to a gene: 10. CDR3 size: 15 residues. CDR1 and CDR2 from the germline V gene are MNHEY and SMNVEV (reference sequence). The CDR3 DNA is TGTGCCAGCAGCCCCGACCCGACAGGGGTCAATGAGCAGTTCTTC. This encodes CASSPDPTGVNEQFF.

As to this clone: Mismatch with germline at one junction end may stem from a read error. This chain connects TRBV6-1 to TRBJ2-7, with 12 nucleotides matching TRBD1. This CDR3 has 16 amino acids. The V gene's germline CDR1 is MNHNS and CDR2 SASEGT. The CDR3 DNA reads TGTGCCACCAGTGATTTCGGGACAGGGGGCGAATACGAGCAGTACTTC. This translates into CATSDFGTGGEYEQYF.

This clone came up many times. J is TRBJ2-7 and V is TRBV7-3; 8 positions agree with TRBD1. After removal of 5 bases from V and 3 bases from J, the junction contained 9 bases not matched to a gene. This CDR3 is built from 15 residues. The germline V gene encodes CDR1 SGHTA and CDR2 FQGTGA. The CDR3 DNA follows: TGTGCCAGCAGCCGAGGGACAGGAGATGGCTACGAGCAGTACTTC. Protein: CASSRGTGDGYEQYF.

In its sample, this clone was seen a few times. V and J are TRBV4-2 and TRBJ2-2; TRBD2 matches at 15 bases. The CDR3 is 15 amino acids. Trimming removed 5 bases from V and 9 bases from J; junction bases left unmatched: 4. Germline V gene lookup returns CDR1 LGHNA and CDR2 YNFKEQ. CDR3 sequence: CASSSGLAGGWELFF. The CDR3 nucleotides read TGTGCCAGCAGCTCAGGACTAGCGGGAGGGTGGGAGCTGTTTTTT.

The J gene is TRBJ2-7, the V gene TRBV7-3; TRBD2 matches at 11 bases. Germline CDR1 is SGHTA and CDR2 is FQGTGA. This CDR3 has 16 amino acids. Losses at the gene ends were 3 bases for V and 6 bases for J; bases not matched to a gene: 10. The CDR3 loop reads CASSLSVGLAGGEQYF. As DNA, the CDR3 is TGTGCCAGCAGCTTGTCAGTAGGCCTAGCGGGAGGCGAGCAGTACTTC.

The chain recombines TRBV13 with TRBJ2-7; D unresolved. Per the germline V gene, CDR1 is PRHDT and CDR2 is FYEKMQ (reference sequence). The CDR3 consists of 12 residues. The ends were cut back, 5 bases at V and 3 bases at J, with 8 bases in the middle. The CDR3 coding sequence is TGTGCCAGCAGCCCGGTCAACTACGAGCAGTACTTC. It specifies CASSPVNYEQYF. The variable domain in full, completed from reference TRBV13 and TRBJ2-7, reads AAGVIQSPRHLIKEKRETATLKCYPIPRHDTVYWYQQGPGQDPQFLISFYEKMQSDKGSIPDRFSAQQFSDYHSELNMSSLELGDSALYFCASSPVNYEQYFGPGTRLTVT.

The chain links TRBV13 to TRBJ1-2, with TRBD1 as a possible D gene (5 bases). The CDR3 extends over 16 amino acids. V was trimmed by 5 bases and J by 4 bases, leaving 20 bases between them. Germline-derived CDR1 and CDR2 are PRHDT and FYEKMQ (reference sequence). Here the CDR3 DNA reads TGTGCCAGCAGCCCAATCGTGGGGGAAACCCTCTATGGCTACACCTTC. The encoded protein is CASSPIVGETLYGYTF.

On this clone itself: A far larger clone is one base from this, pointing to a likely read error. This rearrangement joins TRBV10-3 to TRBJ2-3; TRBD2 aligns across 12 bases. The CDR3 length is 14 residues. With V trimmed by 11 bases and J by 0 bases, 3 bases remained unmatched. CDR1 and CDR2 from the germline V gene are ENHRY and SYGVKD. In DNA form, the CDR3 reads TGTGCCGCAGGACTAGCGGGGAGCACAGATACGCAGTATTTT. It codes for CAAGLAGSTDTQYF.

Of note for this clone: This likely reflects a read error, since a far larger clone is one base away. This rearrangement joins TRBV30 to TRBJ2-1; D tentatively fits TRBD1 or TRBD2 (5 bases each). CDR3 length: 15 amino acids. The V and J ends lost 3 bases and 8 bases respectively, with 20 bases between them. Germline-derived CDR1 and CDR2 are GTSNPN and SVGIG (reference sequence). This CDR3 reads CAWSRPGIQGDEQFF. CDR3 bases: TGTGCCTGGAGCCGCCCGGGAATCCAAGGGGATGAGCAGTTCTTC.

This clone was seen only a few times. This chain joins TRBV27 and TRBJ2-2; 9 bases match TRBD1. V shed 6 bases, J shed 3 bases, and the junction held 17 bases outside the gene matches. Germline CDR1 MNHEY, CDR2 SMNVEV (reference sequence). This CDR3 spans 19 amino acids. DNA of the CDR3: TGTGCCAGCAGCTCCCCTAGGGGAACAGGGGGCAGAGACACCGGGGAGCTGTTTTTT. Residues: CASSSPRGTGGRDTGELFF.

This clone showed up just once. This likely reflects a read error, since a far larger clone is one base away. This sequence joins TRBV7-7 and TRBJ2-5; 9 bases match TRBD1. The CDR3 has 16 amino acids. Germline V gene sequence: CDR1 SSHAT, CDR2 FNYEAQ (reference sequence). The CDR3 loop is CASSLAPGTGRETQYF. The CDR3 DNA reads TGTGCTAGCAGCTTAGCCCCCGGGACAGGGAGGGAGACCCAGTACTTC.

This clone showed up just a few times. The CDR3 DNA reads TGTGCCACCAGTGATTTCGGGACAGGGGGCGAATACGAGCAGTACTTC. Its translation: CATSDFGTGGEYEQYF. J is TRBJ2-7 and V is TRBV7-3; TRBD1 matches 12 bases. The CDR3 length is 16 residues. With V trimmed by 10 bases and J by 4 bases, 14 bases remained unmatched. Germline CDR1 is SGHTA and CDR2 is FQGTGA.

This clone is labeled large. The chain carries TRBV28 and TRBJ2-1; 14 bases map to TRBD2. The CDR3 covers 15 residues. The V and J ends lost 6 bases and 9 bases, in that order; junction bases with no gene match: 7. Germline assignment: CDR1 MDHEN and CDR2 SYDVKM. In DNA form, the CDR3 reads TGTGCCAGCAGGCCGACTAGCGGGGGGGGCATTGAGCAGTTCTTC. This codes for CASRPTSGGGIEQFF.

A remark on this clone: This likely stems from a read error, as it lies one base from a far larger clone. Distinct nucleotide sequences in the sample also encode this CDR3. This chain joins TRBV28 and TRBJ2-7, with TRBD2 identical over 10 bases. The CDR3 is made up of 15 amino acids. Germline trimming cut 6 bases from V and 6 bases from J; bases unmatched to any gene: 11. Germline lookup yields CDR1 MDHEN and CDR2 SYDVKM. This CDR3 reads CASRRTSGRASEQYF. Written as DNA, the CDR3 is TGTGCCAGCAGGCGGACCAGCGGGAGGGCTTCCGAGCAGTACTTC. Using reference TRBV28 and TRBJ2-7 for the parts outside the CDR3, the full variable domain is DVKVTQSSRYLVKRTGEKVFLECVQDMDHENMFWYRQDPGLGLRLIYFSYDVKMKEKGDIPEGYSVSREKKERFSLILESASTNQTSMYLCASRRTSGRASEQYFGPGTRLTVT.